Shown below are 13 T cell receptor beta chains from a single sample sequenced in a study of response to subunit inactivated influenza vaccine. Via MiXCR, TCRdb re-called the RT-PCR reads, giving one row per CDR3 protein. Found here are about 520,000 distinct CDR3 sequences, 25% of them singletons; the top ten hold 1.5% to 2%. Sequenced material: CD4+ T cells sorted from PBMCs, taken about 5 days after vaccination. The receptors were gathered from a man over 45 who received an inactivated influenza vaccine.

This clonotype was observed many times. This chain uses TRBV7-2 with TRBJ2-1; D remains unclear. Germline V gene sequence: CDR1 SGHTA, CDR2 FQGNSA. With 2 bases removed from V and 4 bases from J, the gap between germline ends came to 6 bases. The CDR3 has 13 residues. The CDR3, as DNA: TGTGCCAGCAGCTTAACTATATACAATGAGCAGTTCTTC. It translates to CASSLTIYNEQFF.

This clonotype has more than one count but fewer than ten. The rearrangement uses TRBV12-3 or TRBV12-4 and TRBJ2-2, with 7 bases fitting TRBD2. There are 15 residues in the CDR3. Losses at the gene ends were 6 bases for V and 5 bases for J; bases not matched to a gene: 9. The CDR3, as DNA: TGTGCCAGCAGGCCTGGCGGGAGTCTTACCGGGGAGCTGTTTTTT. It encodes CASRPGGSLTGELFF.

The chain joins TRBV10-3 to TRBJ2-3; 9 bases fit TRBD2. This CDR3 contains 15 residues. Germline V gene data show CDR1 as ENHRY and CDR2 as SYGVKD. V lost 6 bases and J lost 4; bases outside the gene matches: 8. The CDR3: CAIRNSGGQPDTQYF. The CDR3 DNA reads as TGTGCCATCAGAAATAGCGGGGGCCAACCAGATACGCAGTATTTT.

The rearrangement links TRBV24-1 to TRBJ2-3, with TRBD1 matching 8 bases. The V and J ends lost 3 bases and 0 bases, in that order; junction bases with no gene match: 7. Per germline, CDR1 KGHDR and CDR2 SFDVKD. This CDR3 comprises 17 residues. CDR3 sequence reads: CATSDPRDRSSTDTQYF. CDR3 nucleotides: TGTGCCACCAGTGATCCTCGGGACAGGTCTAGCACAGATACGCAGTATTTT.

This chain uses TRBV20-1 with TRBJ2-4; D is undetermined. V was trimmed by 4 bases and J by 0 bases, leaving 7 bases between them. The CDR3 is 13 residues long. Germline V CDR1 and CDR2: DFQATT, SNEGSKA (reference sequence). The CDR3 region has the DNA TGCAGTGCTACGCTCCTAGCCAAAAACATTCAGTACTTC. This translates into CSATLLAKNIQYF.

This clonotype showed up just a few times. V gene TRBV4-1 combines with J gene TRBJ2-7, with D possibly matching TRBD1 (6 bases). The CDR3 is 17 residues long. The V gene's germline CDR1 is MGHRA and CDR2 YSYEKL. The V end lost 3 bases, the J end lost 3 bases, and 21 bases lay between the germline ends. This CDR3 is CASSQPRSARGFYEQYF. The CDR3 DNA is TGCGCCAGCAGCCAGCCCCGATCTGCCAGGGGATTCTACGAGCAGTACTTC.

This clonotype was observed at least ten times. The V call is TRBV5-1, the J call TRBJ2-1; D ambiguous. V gave up 0 bases and J gave up 8 bases, with 3 bases separating them. Germline V lookup: CDR1 SGHRS, CDR2 YFSETQ. The CDR3 has 11 residues. The DNA of the CDR3 is TGCGCCAGCAGCTTGGTAGATGAGCAGTTCTTC. This encodes CASSLVDEQFF.

The genes are TRBV20-1 and TRBJ2-1; D is undetermined. Germline CDR1 DFQATT, CDR2 SNEGSKA (reference sequence). The CDR3 covers 15 residues. The V and J ends lost 3 bases and 4 bases respectively, with 16 bases between them. This CDR3 is CSARGPAPLYNEQFF. DNA of the CDR3: TGCAGTGCTAGGGGCCCAGCGCCACTTTACAATGAGCAGTTCTTC.

This clonotype has just a few counts. This rearrangement joins TRBV7-2 to TRBJ2-5; D is ambiguous. V was cut by 1 base and J by 5 bases, with 17 bases left in between. Germline assignment: CDR1 SGHTA and CDR2 FQGNSA. The CDR3 has 16 amino acids. CDR3 residues: CASSLGLDGRGETQYF. CDR3 sequence (DNA): TGTGCCAGCAGCTTAGGGCTAGATGGGCGTGGGGAGACCCAGTACTTC.

The chain is built from TRBV20-1 and TRBJ1-5, with D possibly TRBD1 on 6 matching bases. From germline, CDR1 is DFQATT and CDR2 SNEGSKA (reference sequence). This CDR3 has 12 amino acids. V was cut by 6 bases and J by 4 bases, with 10 bases left in between. Here the CDR3 DNA reads TGCAGTGCCGAGGGGGAGAATCAGCCCCAGCATTTT. Translated, it gives CSAEGENQPQHF.

This chain connects TRBV12-3 or TRBV12-4 to TRBJ1-1; D remains ambiguous. Trimming pared 6 bases from V and 7 bases from J, leaving 12 bases between. The CDR3 is 12 amino acids. CDR3 amino acids: CASRNRHSEAFF. The CDR3 DNA reads TGTGCCAGCAGGAACCGGCACAGTGAAGCTTTCTTT.

The chain recombines TRBV28 with TRBJ2-1, with 7 bases lining up with TRBD1. V was pared by 7 bases and J by 0 bases, with 6 bases of the junction left unmatched. Looked up from germline, CDR1 is MDHEN and CDR2 is SYDVKM. CDR3 size: 15 residues. The CDR3 sequence: CASTKQGSSYNEQFF. CDR3 nucleotides: TGTGCCAGCACGAAACAGGGGAGCTCCTACAATGAGCAGTTCTTC.

This clonotype came up many times. The chain recombines TRBV7-2 with TRBJ1-5; the D is unclear. The germline V gene has CDR1 SGHTA and CDR2 FQGNSA. The germline V and J ends were trimmed by 5 bases and 3 bases, with 14 bases remaining between them. This CDR3 is 15 amino acids long. In DNA, the CDR3 is TGTGCCAGCAGCGCCTCTGGACTGAACAATCAGCCCCAGCATTTT. Residues: CASSASGLNNQPQHF.